These 10 T cell receptor beta chains share one sample of origin, sequenced in a study of Ad26.COV2.S vaccination and SARS-CoV-2 variants. Using immunoSEQ multiplex PCR, the repertoire was profiled, and TCRdb retains in-frame clones only, with some absent. The sample yields around 340,000 clones, approximately 90% seen once. As to treatment: around 19 received Ad26.COV2.S at low or high dose, single or two shots; 5 received placebo; per-sample allocation not given. Specimen acquisition occurred on day 63 following the initial vaccine or placebo injection. The starting material was peripheral blood, obtained in a trial of Ad26.COV2.S vaccine versus placebo. The receptors shown here come from a person aged 18-60 years who received the Ad26.COV2.S COVID-19 vaccine or a placebo.

The chain is built from TRBV19 and TRBJ2-5; the match to TRBD1 covers 9 bases. The germline V gene encodes CDR1 LNHDA and CDR2 SQIVND (reference sequence). With V trimmed by 5 bases and J by 2 bases, 3 bases remained unmatched. CDR3 length equals 14 residues. The CDR3 here is CASSYGTGQETQYF. The CDR3 nucleotides read TGTGCCAGTAGTTACGGGACAGGGCAAGAGACCCAGTACTTC.

Notes on this clone: Relative to the germline gene, one junction end is altered; a read error may explain this. This rearrangement joins TRBV13 to TRBJ2-7, with TRBD1 as a possible D gene (6 bases). Germline values: CDR1 PRHDT, CDR2 FYEKMQ (reference sequence). The CDR3 loop spans 13 amino acids. CDR3 sequence reads: CASSAHEGGDILF. In nucleotides, the CDR3 is TGTGCCAGCAGCGCTCACGAAGGGGGAGACATCCTCTTC.

The chain couples TRBV10-3 to TRBJ1-2; tentatively, D is TRBD1 (5 bases). Germline CDR1 reads ENHRY; CDR2 reads SYGVKD. Trimming shortened V by 3 bases and J by 2 bases, and 10 bases separated the two germline ends. The CDR3 runs to 14 residues. The CDR3 region has the DNA TGTGCCATCAGTGAAGGGGTAGGGAACTATGGCTACACCTTC. Translating it yields CAISEGVGNYGYTF.

J is TRBJ1-6 and V is TRBV7-9; D remains unclear. Germline CDR1 and CDR2: SEHNR and FQNEAQ (reference sequence). The V and J ends lost 6 bases and 9 bases respectively, with 15 bases between them. The CDR3 runs to 14 residues. The chain's CDR3 is CASSPTWNTSPLHF. The DNA for the CDR3 is TGTGCCAGCAGTCCCACATGGAACACTTCACCCCTCCACTTT.

This clone was seen a single time. The J gene is TRBJ2-1, the V gene TRBV7-9; D is uncertain. CDR3 size: 13 residues. V was pared by 1 base and J by 6 bases, with 7 bases between. Germline CDR1 is SEHNR and CDR2 is FQNEAQ (reference sequence). The CDR3 DNA reads as TGTGCCAGCAGCTTAGGATTGTCCAATGAGCAGTTCTTC. It yields the protein CASSLGLSNEQFF.

The chain recombines TRBV3-1 (or the pseudogene TRBV3-2) with TRBJ2-7, with D maybe TRBD1 (5 bases). The CDR3 runs 17 residues. Deletions cut 0 bases from V and 3 bases from J, with 18 bases between. Germline loops: CDR1 LGHDT, CDR2 YNNKEL (reference sequence). The CDR3 DNA follows: TGTGCCAGCAGCCAAGATTTTTGGGGCCCCTCGAGCTACGAGCAGTACTTC. It is translated as CASSQDFWGPSSYEQYF.

The V call is TRBV6-5, the J call TRBJ1-2, with no clear D. V shed 2 bases and J shed 6 bases, with 16 bases lying between them. Per the germline V gene, CDR1 is MNHEY and CDR2 is SVGAGI. This CDR3 has 15 amino acids. The CDR3 nucleotides are TGTGCCAGCAGTTACCTTAAGGGCAGCCGGGATGGCTACACCTTC. Its translation: CASSYLKGSRDGYTF.

This rearrangement joins TRBV7-3 to TRBJ2-3; 8 bases fit TRBD1. The length of the CDR3 is 15 residues. Germline V lookup: CDR1 SGHTA, CDR2 FQGTGA. The trim removed 5 bases at V and 2 bases at J, leaving 6 bases unmatched. CDR3: CASSNRGSSTDTQYF. The CDR3 coding sequence is TGTGCCAGCAGCAACAGGGGGAGTTCCACAGATACGCAGTATTTT.

The chain carries TRBV20-1 and TRBJ1-1; D is perhaps TRBD1 (6 bases). V gave up 3 bases and J gave up 0 bases, with 17 bases separating them. The CDR3 covers 16 residues. From germline, CDR1 is DFQATT and CDR2 SNEGSKA (reference sequence). The CDR3 loop reads CSASAWTARLNTEAFF. CDR3 DNA sequence: TGCAGTGCTAGTGCCTGGACAGCGAGATTGAACACTGAAGCTTTCTTT.

This sequence joins TRBV11-2 and TRBJ1-2; D ambiguous. The CDR3 length is 13 residues. Germline lookup yields CDR1 SGHAT and CDR2 FQNNGV. V lost 1 base to trimming and J lost 2 bases, with 5 bases between them. CDR3 nucleotide sequence: TGTGCCAGCAGCTTAGCACAGAACTATGGCTACACCTTC. Translating gives CASSLAQNYGYTF.